This T cell receptor beta chain was sequenced during a study of radiotherapy plus CTLA-4 blockade in lung cancer. Study as a whole: An objective response was seen in about a sixth of patients, and disease control in 31%. The study's findings and limits: Response, reportedly, was best predicted by interferon-beta along with early blood T cell clone dynamics.

The ends were cut back, 1 base at V and 1 base at J, with 7 bases in the middle. The CDR3 is made up of 14 amino acids. CDR1 and CDR2 (germline): MGHRA, YSYEKL. With ipilimumab providing CTLA-4 blockade, focal radiation was administered to patients who had chemo-refractory metastatic non-small-cell lung cancer. This clone was seen a handful of times. Its specificity is not known. Libraries were prepared by immunoSEQ multiplex PCR; TCRdb keeps only in-frame clonotypes and omits some of them. The data show some 62,000 clones, with roughly 77% seen just once and less than 5.5% held by the top ten. The chain couples TRBV4-1 to TRBJ2-5; unclear D gene. The material was peripheral blood, obtained from a patient treated with radiotherapy plus ipilimumab. The source of this sequence is a human donor with non-small cell lung cancer who had a complete response to radiotherapy plus ipilimumab. The CDR3 nucleotides are TGCGCCAGCAGCCAAGGGTACTCCCAAGAGACCCAGTACTTC. This translates into CASSQGYSQETQYF.